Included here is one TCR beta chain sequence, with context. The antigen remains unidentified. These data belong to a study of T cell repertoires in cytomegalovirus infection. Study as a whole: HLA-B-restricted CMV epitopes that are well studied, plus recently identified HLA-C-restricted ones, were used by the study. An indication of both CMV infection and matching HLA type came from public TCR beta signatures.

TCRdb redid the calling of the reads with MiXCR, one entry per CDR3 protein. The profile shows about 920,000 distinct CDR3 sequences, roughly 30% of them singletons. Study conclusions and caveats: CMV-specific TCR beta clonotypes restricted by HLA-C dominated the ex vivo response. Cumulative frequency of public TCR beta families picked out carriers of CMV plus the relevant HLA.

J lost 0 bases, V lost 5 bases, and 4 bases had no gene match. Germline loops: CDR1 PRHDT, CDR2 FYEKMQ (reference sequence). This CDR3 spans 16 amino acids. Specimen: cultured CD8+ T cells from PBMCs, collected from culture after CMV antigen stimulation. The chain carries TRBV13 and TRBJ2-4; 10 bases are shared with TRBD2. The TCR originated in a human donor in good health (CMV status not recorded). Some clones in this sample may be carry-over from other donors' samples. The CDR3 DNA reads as TGTGCCAGCAGCCTAACTAGCGGGGTAGCCAAAAACATTCAGTACTTC. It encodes CASSLTSGVAKNIQYF.